The rows below give T cell receptor beta chains drawn from one sample of a study of blood T cell repertoires in COVID-19. TCRdb keeps only in-frame clones here, not all; method: immunoSEQ multiplex PCR. The sample gives 200,000 to 250,000 clones, approximately 90% of which show up once; 5.9% is in the top ten. What was sequenced was peripheral blood. The origin of the receptors is an elderly man with acute or convalescent COVID-19. Both conserved end residues are trimmed from each CDR3.

CDR3aa: ASSRGGLSSGNTIY
v_gene: TRBV18
j_gene: TRBJ1-3

CDR3aa: ASRGGLGLAGAAYEQY
v_gene: TRBV28
j_gene: TRBJ2-7

CDR3aa: ASSMGLAGTDTQY
v_gene: TRBV19
j_gene: TRBJ2-3

CDR3aa: ASSHDWPGMVGAKY
v_gene: TRBV5-1
j_gene: TRBJ2-3

CDR3aa: ATSEHNTISYNEQF
v_gene: TRBV24-1
j_gene: TRBJ2-1

CDR3aa: ASSLTGVSLGQPQH
v_gene: TRBV27
j_gene: TRBJ1-5

CDR3aa: ASSEGRRGLNNQPQH
v_gene: TRBV6-1
j_gene: TRBJ1-5

CDR3aa: ASSLGGLAVDNEQF
v_gene: TRBV7-9
j_gene: TRBJ2-1

CDR3aa: ASLAGGRTDTQY
v_gene: TRBV19
j_gene: TRBJ2-3

CDR3aa: ASSPDRVLSREKLF
v_gene: TRBV2
j_gene: TRBJ1-4

CDR3aa: ATSVLITSGRGETQY
v_gene: TRBV24-1
j_gene: TRBJ2-5

CDR3aa: ASSKPEEPGYT
v_gene: TRBV6-6
j_gene: TRBJ1-2

CDR3aa: ASSQGQPYSGNTIY
v_gene: TRBV18
j_gene: TRBJ1-3

CDR3aa: ASSEMVDFPTDTQY
v_gene: TRBV6-1
j_gene: TRBJ2-3

CDR3aa: ASSRTPGGEGEQY
v_gene: TRBV7-9
j_gene: TRBJ2-7

CDR3aa: ASSVTGDKYQPQH
v_gene: TRBV9
j_gene: TRBJ1-5

CDR3aa: ASLRVEGNEKLF
v_gene: TRBV6-5
j_gene: TRBJ1-4

CDR3aa: ASSRLAGGHTDTQY
v_gene: TRBV7-2
j_gene: TRBJ2-3

CDR3aa: ASSVSSTVNTGELF
v_gene: TRBV9
j_gene: TRBJ2-2

CDR3aa: ATAGGTGGTRDTQY
v_gene: TRBV11-2
j_gene: TRBJ2-3

CDR3aa: ASSLLDRVYGYT
v_gene: TRBV5-6
j_gene: TRBJ1-2

CDR3aa: ASSPGQGNGYT
v_gene: TRBV6-5
j_gene: TRBJ1-2

CDR3aa: ASSAYRAANTEAF
v_gene: TRBV18
j_gene: TRBJ1-1

CDR3aa: ASSLMGAGELYEQY
v_gene: TRBV27
j_gene: TRBJ2-7

CDR3aa: ASSLQGQAFSGNTIY
v_gene: TRBV7-8
j_gene: TRBJ1-3

CDR3aa: ASSEASRVNEKLF
v_gene: TRBV2
j_gene: TRBJ1-4

CDR3aa: ASPPAGANEQF
v_gene: TRBV7-2
j_gene: TRBJ2-1

CDR3aa: ASRLQGSGNTIY
v_gene: TRBV28
j_gene: TRBJ1-3

CDR3aa: ASSVGPGTSRETQY
v_gene: TRBV9
j_gene: TRBJ2-5

CDR3aa: ASSPPLGHETQY
v_gene: TRBV18
j_gene: TRBJ2-5

CDR3aa: ASSFLAGGPHEQY
v_gene: TRBV19
j_gene: TRBJ2-7

CDR3aa: ASSLVAGYEQY
v_gene: TRBV11-2
j_gene: TRBJ2-7

CDR3aa: ASQVANTGELF
v_gene: TRBV7-3
j_gene: TRBJ2-2

CDR3aa: ASSVQGRSEKLF
v_gene: TRBV7-2
j_gene: TRBJ1-4

CDR3aa: ASSTGATNEKLF
v_gene: TRBV11-3
j_gene: TRBJ1-4